This T cell receptor beta chain is from a study of blood T cell repertoires in COVID-19. Study at large: Sample material is recorded as cDNA or gDNA derived from T cells, B-cell-depleted T cells, or PBMCs.

This CDR3 contains 14 residues. The germline CDR1 and CDR2 sequences are SGHRS and YFSETQ. V lost 4 bases, J lost 3 bases, and 10 bases lay in between. Repertoires were generated with immunoSEQ multiplex PCR, while TCRdb's copy carries only in-frame clones and drops some. Of roughly 57,000 clones listed, roughly 90% are singletons. The chain joins TRBV5-1 to TRBJ2-2, with a possible D match to TRBD2 (6 bases). This clonotype was sampled from a human donor in a cohort sampled during active COVID-19. Sample: peripheral blood. The CDR3 DNA is TGCGCCAGCAGCGTCGGGGGATACACCGGGGAGCTGTTTTTT. This translates into CASSVGGYTGELFF.